One sample yielded the 19 T cell receptor beta chains listed below, sequenced in a study of shared clonotypes between healthy human individuals. The table came from immunoSEQ multiplex PCR; TCRdb's copy has only in-frame clones and leaves some out. The table includes roughly 1,600,000 clones, approximately 98.5% detected once. The sample taken for sequencing was naive CD4+ T cells sorted from blood. The subset here: CD45RA+ positively selected. The receptors were gathered from a young man in good health.

V usage is TRBV2 and J usage is TRBJ2-3; D ambiguous. The CDR3 loop spans 16 amino acids. Trimming shortened V by 3 bases and J by 1 base, and 14 bases separated the two germline ends. The germline CDR1 and CDR2 sequences are SNHLY and FYNNEI. This CDR3 reads CASSDRLWGGTDTQYF. The CDR3 DNA follows: TGTGCCAGCAGTGACCGTCTGTGGGGTGGCACAGATACGCAGTATTTT. The full variable domain, in which reference TRBV2 and TRBJ2-3 provide the parts outside the CDR3, is EPEVTQTPSHQVTQMGQEVILRCVPISNHLYFYWYRQILGQKVEFLVSFYNNEISEKSEIFDDQFSVERPDGSNFTLKIRSTKLEDSAMYFCASSDRLWGGTDTQYFGPGTRLTVL.

V is TRBV29-1 and J is TRBJ1-2, with TRBD1 matching 8 bases. The CDR3 is 13 amino acids. Germline values: CDR1 SQVTM, CDR2 ANQGSEA. Trimming took 6 bases from V and 3 from J; bases not matched to a gene: 6. CDR3 in amino acids: CSVGPGGDYGYTF. The CDR3 nucleotides are TGCAGCGTGGGACCAGGGGGCGACTATGGCTACACCTTC.

This chain connects TRBV19 to TRBJ2-3; 8 nucleotides line up with TRBD2. The CDR3 has 16 residues. V gave up 3 bases and J gave up 0 bases; unmatched junction bases: 5. CDR1 LNHDA and CDR2 SQIVND come from the germline V gene (reference sequence). CDR3 in amino acids: CASSMPGGGSTDTQYF. The CDR3 coding sequence is TGTGCCAGTAGTATGCCCGGGGGGGGGAGCACAGATACGCAGTATTTT.

The J gene is TRBJ2-3, the V gene TRBV7-6; 12 nucleotides match TRBD2. The CDR3 extends over 17 amino acids. J gave up 6 bases and V 2 bases, and 9 bases lay outside the gene matches. Germline V CDR1 and CDR2: SGHVS, FNYEAQ. CDR3 region: CASSLSRTSGMWDTQYF. The CDR3 DNA is TGTGCCAGCAGCTTATCCCGGACTAGCGGGATGTGGGATACGCAGTATTTT.

This chain uses TRBV9 with TRBJ2-3, with TRBD2 matching over 10 bases. The germline V gene has CDR1 SGDLS and CDR2 YYNGEE. Trimming cost V 0 bases and J 3 bases; bases outside gene matches: 4. The CDR3 is made up of 16 amino acids. The CDR3 is CASSVAALAGTDTQYF. Written as DNA, the CDR3 is TGTGCCAGCAGCGTAGCTGCACTAGCGGGAACAGATACGCAGTATTTT.

V gene TRBV4-1 combines with J gene TRBJ2-2; D possibly uses TRBD1 or TRBD2 (7 bases each). CDR1 and CDR2 (germline): MGHRA, YSYEKL. The V end lost 0 bases, the J end lost 4 bases, and 18 bases lay between the germline ends. CDR3 length: 18 residues. The CDR3 reads CASSQEAFRRGGTGELFF. The CDR3 DNA sequence: TGCGCCAGCAGCCAAGAGGCCTTTCGCAGGGGGGGCACCGGGGAGCTGTTTTTT.

With regard to this clone: Other DNA sequences in the sample encode the same CDR3. The rearrangement links TRBV10-2 to TRBJ2-1; no definite D call. Trimming took 4 bases from V and 0 from J, leaving 4 bases between them. The V gene's germline CDR1 is WSHSY and CDR2 SAAADI. This CDR3 has 13 residues. The CDR3 DNA sequence: TGCGCCAGCAGTGGAAGCTCCTACAATGAGCAGTTCTTC. Its translation is CASSGSSYNEQFF.

The genes are TRBV6-5 and TRBJ2-7; 7 bases agree with TRBD2. Germline assignment: CDR1 MNHEY and CDR2 SVGAGI. The V segment lost 5 bases and the J segment 4 bases; nucleotides outside the gene matches: 11. There are 15 residues in the CDR3. This chain's CDR3 is CASSRSSGGVYEQYF. Here the CDR3 DNA reads TGTGCCAGCAGTCGTTCTAGCGGAGGGGTTTACGAGCAGTACTTC.

Points on this clone: The same CDR3 can be traced to other DNA sequences in this sample. The chain combines TRBV25-1 with TRBJ2-3; D is unclear. The CDR3 contains 12 residues. Germline V gene data show CDR1 as MGHDK and CDR2 as SYGVNS. Trimming removed 3 bases at V and 1 base at J, with 2 bases between. CDR3 nucleotides: TGTGCCAGCAGTGATGGCACAGATACGCAGTATTTT. This translates into CASSDGTDTQYF. The variable domain in full, completed from reference TRBV25-1 and TRBJ2-3, reads EADIYQTPRYLVIGTGKKITLECSQTMGHDKMYWYQQDPGMELHLIHYSYGVNSTEKGDLSSESTVSRIRTEHFPLTLESARPSHTSQYLCASSDGTDTQYFGPGTRLTVL.

This chain connects TRBV5-1 to TRBJ2-2; D is perhaps TRBD1 (6 bases). The CDR3 runs 16 residues. Germline lookup yields CDR1 SGHRS and CDR2 YFSETQ. Trimming cost V 4 bases and J 3 bases, with 16 bases left between them. The CDR3 nucleotides read TGCGCCAGCAGCCAAACGACAGGCGACTACACCGGGGAGCTGTTTTTT. Translated, it gives CASSQTTGDYTGELFF.

The chain links TRBV5-1 to TRBJ2-7, with 9 bases matching TRBD2. The germline V gene encodes CDR1 SGHRS and CDR2 YFSETQ. The CDR3 consists of 18 residues. V dropped 4 bases and J dropped 9; count of bases not matched to a gene: 23. CDR3 sequence (DNA): TGCGCCAGCAGCCGATGGTCCCCCGGAGGACTAGCGAGCAGCGGGCAGTACTTC. Amino acids: CASSRWSPGGLASSGQYF.

The chain combines TRBV11-3 with TRBJ2-7; no definite D call. V was pared by 2 bases and J by 6 bases, with 20 bases between. The CDR3 consists of 16 residues. Germline CDR1 and CDR2: SGHNT and YENEEA. CDR3 loop: CASSLCQDIRFCEQYF. CDR3 DNA: TGTGCCAGCAGCTTATGTCAGGATATCCGATTTTGCGAGCAGTACTTC.

The chain employs TRBV9 and TRBJ2-3; D gene ambiguous. The CDR3 has 15 residues. The V gene's germline CDR1 is SGDLS and CDR2 YYNGEE. The V end was cut by 1 base, the J end by 6 bases, with 15 bases between. CDR3 nucleotides: TGTGCCAGCAGCGTATATGCCCGGTTGGGGGATACGCAGTATTTT. Protein product: CASSVYARLGDTQYF.

The chain is built from TRBV7-8 and TRBJ1-2, with D unclear. The CDR3 length is 14 residues. Germline V gene sequence: CDR1 SGHVS, CDR2 FQNEAQ. Trimming left V 5 bases short and J 3 bases short, with 13 bases between. The CDR3 DNA is TGTGCCAGCAGCGCAGCACGGGTGGACTATGGCTACACCTTC. Encoded protein: CASSAARVDYGYTF.

The chain couples TRBV11-3 to TRBJ2-1; the D gene is possibly TRBD2 (5 bases). Trimming left V 1 base short and J 2 bases short, with 12 bases between. Germline V gives CDR1 SGHNT, CDR2 YENEEA. This CDR3 is built from 16 residues. This CDR3 is CASSLAGSDPYNEQFF. As DNA, the CDR3 is TGTGCCAGCAGCTTAGCGGGGAGCGACCCCTACAATGAGCAGTTCTTC.

The chain couples TRBV5-1 to TRBJ2-7; 7 bases fit TRBD1. The V and J ends lost 3 bases and 4 bases, in that order; junction bases with no gene match: 10. This CDR3 has 15 amino acids. CDR1 is SGHRS and CDR2 is YFSETQ in the germline V gene. In nucleotides, the CDR3 is TGCGCCAGCAGCTCGGATCCGGGACAGCCATACGAGCAGTACTTC. This encodes CASSSDPGQPYEQYF.

The chain recombines TRBV28 with TRBJ2-4, with D perhaps assigned TRBD1 or TRBD2 (5 bases each). This CDR3 has 16 residues. V lost 3 bases and J lost 7, with 19 bases in between. Germline values: CDR1 MDHEN, CDR2 SYDVKM. The CDR3 loop is CASSLEAQGLINIQYF. CDR3 coding DNA: TGTGCCAGCAGTTTGGAGGCGCAGGGTCTTATCAACATTCAGTACTTC.

The chain recombines TRBV10-1 with TRBJ2-1; 8 positions match TRBD1. The CDR3 runs to 13 residues. After removal of 2 bases from V and 9 bases from J, the junction contained 3 bases not matched to a gene. Germline V gene data show CDR1 as WNHNN and CDR2 as SYGVQD (reference sequence). CDR3 coding DNA: TGCGCCAGCAGTGAGAAGACAGGGGTTGAGCAGTTCTTC. Protein product: CASSEKTGVEQFF.

This chain uses TRBV28 with TRBJ1-5; TRBD1 might be the D (5 bases). This CDR3 has 16 amino acids. Germline V CDR1 and CDR2: MDHEN, SYDVKM. With 2 bases removed from V and 3 bases from J, the gap between germline ends came to 14 bases. This chain's CDR3 is CASSLGGIDPNQPQHF. CDR3 coding DNA: TGTGCCAGCAGTTTAGGGGGTATCGACCCCAATCAGCCCCAGCATTTT. The whole variable domain, filled in from reference TRBV28 and TRBJ1-5, reads DVKVTQSSRYLVKRTGEKVFLECVQDMDHENMFWYRQDPGLGLRLIYFSYDVKMKEKGDIPEGYSVSREKKERFSLILESASTNQTSMYLCASSLGGIDPNQPQHFGDGTRLSIL.